This TCR beta chain was captured by sequencing in a study of blood T cell repertoires in COVID-19. Study in general: The origin of the acute and convalescent COVID-19 samples was the United States, Italy and Spain. From T cells, B-cell-depleted T cells, or PBMCs came the material, which was cDNA or gDNA.

The V and J ends lost 3 bases and 7 bases respectively, with 15 bases between them. Germline V CDR1 and CDR2: LNHDA, SQIVND (reference sequence). This CDR3 is built from 15 residues. In the source study's methods: Estimates of nucleated cell counts were drawn from the amplification of reference gene primers. Clones were sequenced by immunoSEQ multiplex PCR, and TCRdb holds only the in-frame ones, with some missing. That table supplies the V and J calls and clone size; D and trimming were determined from the DNA. The repertoire has under 130,000 clones, roughly 79% of them found once; the top ten carry over 9%.

The rearrangement links TRBV19 to TRBJ1-4; possibly TRBD1 for D (6 bases). Sequenced material: peripheral blood. The sequence was obtained from a woman aged 65 to 85 with acute or convalescent COVID-19. The CDR3 loop reads CASSIVQGLIEKLFF. DNA for the CDR3: TGTGCCAGTAGTATCGTCCAGGGGTTGATTGAAAAACTGTTTTTT.